This T cell receptor (beta chain) appears in the sequencing data of a study of blood T cells in healthy people across ages. For the study at large: With template switching, about one barcoded beta molecule was captured per two T cells.

There were healthy Caucasian individuals from Russia, aged 6 to 90, serving as donors. Per sample, at least 5 micrograms of total RNA were extracted. Then a second PCR, running about 6 to 11 cycles, was carried out with a sample-barcoded 5' primer and a J-beta primer mix. Each cDNA molecule was tagged by a template-switch adaptor with 12 random nucleotides. TCRdb processed the 5' RACE reads anew with MiXCR; each CDR3 protein has one entry. Seen here are around 970,000 distinct CDR3 sequences, roughly 51% observed once, and the top ten hold over 20%. Between the trimmed V and J ends, which lost 1 base and 8 bases, there was a span of 20 bases. CDR3 length: 15 amino acids. Germline V lookup: CDR1 SQVTM, CDR2 ANQGSEA.

The chain is built from TRBV29-1 and TRBJ1-2, with D possibly being TRBD1 (6 bases). The receptor's source is an older woman in good health. The sequenced sample was blood. The CDR3 sequence: CSVEGRITGNTGYTF. The CDR3, as DNA: TGCAGCGTTGAAGGTAGAATAACAGGGAATACAGGCTACACCTTC.